Detailed here is one T cell receptor (beta chain). Its antigen is as yet unknown. V lost 3 bases and J 6 bases, leaving 5 bases between the germline ends. Germline CDR1 reads KGHSY; CDR2 reads FQNENV. The CDR3 runs to 12 residues. It was via CD45RO/CCR7/CD25/CD127/CD95/CD27 that CD4+ naive, central memory, regulatory and stem cell-like memory cells were sorted. Expressed TCRB transcripts got sequenced, as all isolated RNA was reverse transcribed. An average of roughly 4 million reads was obtained for naive, central memory and regulatory T cell samples. Measured with immunoSEQ multiplex PCR; TCRdb has only the in-frame clones, and not every one. The sample consists of roughly 150,000 clones, 10% of them appearing once. The sample comes from a study of beta chain features in type 1 diabetes. Overall study results and limits: Among type 1 diabetes patients, VDJ junctions had fewer insertions and more deletions. Type 1 diabetes patients had moderately but significantly shorter TCRB CDR3s in all four CD4+ subsets. Comparison showed that naive, central memory and Treg TCRB repertoires appeared more similar among patients than among healthy donors.

The receptor comes from a man aged 25-45 years with type 1 diabetes. J is TRBJ1-4 and V is TRBV16; D gene uncertain. Material for sequencing was central memory CD4+ T cells from blood. The CDR3 spells CASSHSDEKLFF. As DNA, the CDR3 is TGTGCCAGCAGCCATTCAGATGAAAAACTGTTTTTT.